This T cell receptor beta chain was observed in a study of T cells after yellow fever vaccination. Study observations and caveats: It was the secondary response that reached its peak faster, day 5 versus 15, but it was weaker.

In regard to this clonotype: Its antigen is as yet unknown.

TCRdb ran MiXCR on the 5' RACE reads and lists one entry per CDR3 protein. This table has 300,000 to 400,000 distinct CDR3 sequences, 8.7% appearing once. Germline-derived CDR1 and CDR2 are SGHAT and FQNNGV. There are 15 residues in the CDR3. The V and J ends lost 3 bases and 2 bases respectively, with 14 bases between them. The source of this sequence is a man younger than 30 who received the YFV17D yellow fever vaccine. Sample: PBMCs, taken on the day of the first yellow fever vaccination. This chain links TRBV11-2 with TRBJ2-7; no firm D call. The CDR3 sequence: CASSLVFLPTYEQYF. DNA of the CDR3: TGTGCCAGCAGCTTGGTTTTCCTTCCCACCTACGAGCAGTACTTC.